This T cell receptor beta chain was observed in a study of T cell responses to AZD1222 COVID-19 vaccine. On this clone itself: Its antigen is unidentified.

This CDR3 region has 16 residues. V was clipped by 1 base and J by 4 bases; unmatched bases: 6. Germline CDR1 SGHTA, CDR2 FQGNSA. Findings and limits, study-wide: Seropositivity was recorded at baseline in only a handful of AZD1222 recipients.

The table came from immunoSEQ multiplex PCR; TCRdb's copy has only in-frame clones and leaves some out. Of around 150,000 clones in the sample, 92% are singletons; the top ten hold 3.3%. The V and J genes are TRBV7-2 and TRBJ2-2, with TRBD1 matching over 7 bases. Sequencing was performed on peripheral blood, taken 28 days after the second AZD1222 dose. The receptor comes from an adult who received the AZD1222 COVID-19 vaccine. The DNA for the CDR3 is TGTGCCAGCAGCTTAGATTCGACAGGGCGCACCGGGGAGCTGTTTTTT. Its protein is CASSLDSTGRTGELFF.